Listed below are T cell receptor beta chains from one sample, sequenced in a study of blood T cell repertoires in COVID-19. TCRdb keeps only in-frame clones here, not all; method: immunoSEQ multiplex PCR. Altogether 140,000 or so clones are present, 81% being singletons, with the ten largest covering approximately 8%. The sample was peripheral blood. The receptors derive from a human donor in a cohort sampled during active COVID-19. Both conserved end residues are part of each CDR3. The order of the fields is clone size, CDR3 length, J gene, D gene, V gene, CDR3 DNA, CDR3 protein. D genes are given only for firm matches. Size values are once, few and many counts, or a class for expanded clones, and some rows have none.

abundance: NA; len: 15; j_gene: TRBJ2-5; d_gene: TRBD2; v_gene: TRBV2; CDR3nt: TGTGCCAGCAGGGAAACTAGCGGGACGTACGAGACCCAGTACTTC; CDR3aa: CASRETSGTYETQYF
abundance: once; len: 16; j_gene: TRBJ1-3; d_gene: NA; v_gene: TRBV7-3; CDR3nt: TGTGCCAGCAGCTTAAATGGTCCAGGGGCCGGAAACACCATATATTTT; CDR3aa: CASSLNGPGAGNTIYF
abundance: few; len: 17; j_gene: TRBJ2-7; d_gene: TRBD1; v_gene: TRBV6-2/TRBV6-3; CDR3nt: TGTGCCAGCAGTTACTTCTCCGGGACAGTCAACTCCTACGAGCAGTACTTC; CDR3aa: CASSYFSGTVNSYEQYF
abundance: NA; len: 13; j_gene: TRBJ2-7; d_gene: NA; v_gene: TRBV6-5; CDR3nt: TGTGCCAGCAGAAGGGACACTAGCTACGAGCAGTACTTC; CDR3aa: CASRRDTSYEQYF
abundance: NA; len: 16; j_gene: TRBJ2-7; d_gene: TRBD1; v_gene: TRBV27; CDR3nt: TGTGCCAGCAGTTTAAGACGGGACAGTCTCTCCTACGAGCAGTACTTC; CDR3aa: CASSLRRDSLSYEQYF
abundance: NA; len: 14; j_gene: TRBJ2-2; d_gene: NA; v_gene: TRBV24-1; CDR3nt: TGTGCCACCAGCCCGGAGTGGAACACCGGGGAGCTGTTTTTT; CDR3aa: CATSPEWNTGELFF
abundance: NA; len: 12; j_gene: TRBJ2-7; d_gene: NA; v_gene: TRBV11-2; CDR3nt: TGTGCCAGCAGCTTGGGGGGTCACGAGCAGTACTTC; CDR3aa: CASSLGGHEQYF
abundance: NA; len: 16; j_gene: TRBJ2-1; d_gene: TRBD2; v_gene: TRBV11-3; CDR3nt: TGTGCCAGCAGCCAAAGACTAGCGGGAGGGCACAATGAGCAGTTCTTC; CDR3aa: CASSQRLAGGHNEQFF
abundance: NA; len: 15; j_gene: TRBJ2-7; d_gene: TRBD1; v_gene: TRBV7-8; CDR3nt: TGTGCCAGCAGCTTAGGAGGACAGGGTTCCTACGAGCAGTACTTC; CDR3aa: CASSLGGQGSYEQYF
abundance: NA; len: 16; j_gene: TRBJ2-7; d_gene: NA; v_gene: TRBV7-2; CDR3nt: TGTGCCAGCAGCTCTTACTTGGGAGGAGTAGACTACGAGCAGTACTTC; CDR3aa: CASSSYLGGVDYEQYF
abundance: NA; len: 15; j_gene: TRBJ2-7; d_gene: TRBD1; v_gene: TRBV6-2/TRBV6-3; CDR3nt: TGTGCCAGCAGTAACGGACAGGGGGCTTCAAGAGAGCAGTACTTC; CDR3aa: CASSNGQGASREQYF
abundance: NA; len: 16; j_gene: TRBJ2-1; d_gene: NA; v_gene: TRBV7-8; CDR3nt: TGTGCCAGCAGCTTAGTGGGGGGACTGGACTACAATGAGCAGTTCTTC; CDR3aa: CASSLVGGLDYNEQFF
abundance: NA; len: 14; j_gene: TRBJ1-5; d_gene: TRBD1; v_gene: TRBV7-9; CDR3nt: TGTGCCAGCAGCCCCTGGACAGGGGATCAGCCCCAGCATTTT; CDR3aa: CASSPWTGDQPQHF
abundance: NA; len: 14; j_gene: TRBJ2-1; d_gene: TRBD1; v_gene: TRBV6-4; CDR3nt: TGTGCCAGCAGTGTTGAGACAGGGGATCATGAGCAGTTCTTC; CDR3aa: CASSVETGDHEQFF
abundance: NA; len: 14; j_gene: TRBJ2-7; d_gene: TRBD2; v_gene: TRBV6-6; CDR3nt: TGTGCCAGCAGTATACTAGCGGGAGAAGGCGAGCAGTACTTC; CDR3aa: CASSILAGEGEQYF
abundance: NA; len: 15; j_gene: TRBJ2-3; d_gene: NA; v_gene: TRBV19; CDR3nt: TGTGCCAGTAGTATCGGGCGGGGACTCACAGATACGCAGTATTTT; CDR3aa: CASSIGRGLTDTQYF
abundance: NA; len: 14; j_gene: TRBJ1-2; d_gene: TRBD1; v_gene: TRBV18; CDR3nt: TGTGCCAGCTCACCACAGGACAGGCCCTATGGCTACACCTTC; CDR3aa: CASSPQDRPYGYTF
abundance: NA; len: 13; j_gene: TRBJ2-1; d_gene: NA; v_gene: TRBV29-1; CDR3nt: TGCAGCGTTGCCGGACAACCCTACAATGAGCAGTTCTTC; CDR3aa: CSVAGQPYNEQFF
abundance: NA; len: 14; j_gene: TRBJ2-1; d_gene: NA; v_gene: TRBV5-5; CDR3nt: TGTGCCAGCAGCCCTCCGGCGGCCTACAATGAGCAGTTCTTC; CDR3aa: CASSPPAAYNEQFF
abundance: NA; len: 15; j_gene: TRBJ2-5; d_gene: TRBD2; v_gene: TRBV7-9; CDR3nt: TGTGCCAGCAGCTTGACTAGCGGGAGAGAAGAGACCCAGTACTTC; CDR3aa: CASSLTSGREETQYF
abundance: NA; len: 14; j_gene: TRBJ2-2; d_gene: NA; v_gene: TRBV2; CDR3nt: TGTGCCAGCAGTGAATCAGTGAACACCGGGGAGCTGTTTTTT; CDR3aa: CASSESVNTGELFF
abundance: NA; len: 17; j_gene: TRBJ2-7; d_gene: TRBD2; v_gene: TRBV7-2; CDR3nt: TGTGCCAGCAGCTTAGTCGGTACCCCTAGCGGGAAATACGAGCAGTACTTC; CDR3aa: CASSLVGTPSGKYEQYF
abundance: NA; len: 15; j_gene: TRBJ2-7; d_gene: TRBD2; v_gene: TRBV27; CDR3nt: TGTGCCAGCAGTTGGGCTAGCGGGAGGGCCCTCGAGCAGTACTTC; CDR3aa: CASSWASGRALEQYF
abundance: NA; len: 16; j_gene: TRBJ2-6; d_gene: TRBD1; v_gene: TRBV19; CDR3nt: TGTGCCAGTAGTACGCCGAGGGGGCGCGGGGCCAACGTCCTGACTTTC; CDR3aa: CASSTPRGRGANVLTF
abundance: NA; len: 15; j_gene: TRBJ2-7; d_gene: TRBD2; v_gene: TRBV5-1; CDR3nt: TGCGCCAGCAGCGCGGGCCCTAGCGGGAGTTACGAGCAGTACTTC; CDR3aa: CASSAGPSGSYEQYF
abundance: NA; len: 17; j_gene: TRBJ2-5; d_gene: TRBD2; v_gene: TRBV5-4; CDR3nt: TGTGCCAGCAGCGGAGGACTAGCGGGAGCCCCCAGCGGGACCCAGTACTTC; CDR3aa: CASSGGLAGAPSGTQYF
abundance: NA; len: 17; j_gene: TRBJ1-4; d_gene: TRBD1; v_gene: TRBV18; CDR3nt: TGTGCCAGCTCACCAACCACTCCGGGACAGGGGTTTGAAAAACTGTTTTTT; CDR3aa: CASSPTTPGQGFEKLFF
abundance: NA; len: 19; j_gene: TRBJ2-3; d_gene: TRBD2; v_gene: TRBV28; CDR3nt: TGTGCCAGCAGTTTCGGCGGGAGGGCCGGGGGTGGAGGCACAGATACGCAGTATTTT; CDR3aa: CASSFGGRAGGGGTDTQYF
abundance: NA; len: 13; j_gene: TRBJ2-5; d_gene: NA; v_gene: TRBV3-1/TRBV3-2; CDR3nt: TGTGCCAGCAGCCAAGATAGGTCGGGGACCCAGTACTTC; CDR3aa: CASSQDRSGTQYF
abundance: NA; len: 16; j_gene: TRBJ2-7; d_gene: TRBD2; v_gene: TRBV27; CDR3nt: TGTGCCAGCAGCCCCGCCCTGGGGAGGGGTTCCTACGAGCAGTACTTC; CDR3aa: CASSPALGRGSYEQYF
abundance: NA; len: 15; j_gene: TRBJ1-6; d_gene: TRBD1; v_gene: TRBV7-9; CDR3nt: TGTGCCAGCAGCTTAAGGGACAGGGGTAATTCACCCCTCCACTTT; CDR3aa: CASSLRDRGNSPLHF
abundance: NA; len: 13; j_gene: TRBJ1-2; d_gene: TRBD1; v_gene: TRBV29-1; CDR3nt: TGCAGCGATGGGACAGGGGGCAACTATGGCTACACCTTC; CDR3aa: CSDGTGGNYGYTF
abundance: NA; len: 15; j_gene: TRBJ1-1; d_gene: NA; v_gene: TRBV18; CDR3nt: TGTGCCAGCTCACCAAGTACCGGGGTGGACACTGAAGCTTTCTTT; CDR3aa: CASSPSTGVDTEAFF
abundance: NA; len: 12; j_gene: TRBJ1-1; d_gene: NA; v_gene: TRBV29-1; CDR3nt: TGCAGCGCTGCGGGGGGGCGAACTGAAGCTTTCTTT; CDR3aa: CSAAGGRTEAFF
abundance: NA; len: 13; j_gene: TRBJ2-1; d_gene: NA; v_gene: TRBV18; CDR3nt: TGTGCCAGCTCACCACCTAGTTCGGGTGAGCAGTTCTTC; CDR3aa: CASSPPSSGEQFF